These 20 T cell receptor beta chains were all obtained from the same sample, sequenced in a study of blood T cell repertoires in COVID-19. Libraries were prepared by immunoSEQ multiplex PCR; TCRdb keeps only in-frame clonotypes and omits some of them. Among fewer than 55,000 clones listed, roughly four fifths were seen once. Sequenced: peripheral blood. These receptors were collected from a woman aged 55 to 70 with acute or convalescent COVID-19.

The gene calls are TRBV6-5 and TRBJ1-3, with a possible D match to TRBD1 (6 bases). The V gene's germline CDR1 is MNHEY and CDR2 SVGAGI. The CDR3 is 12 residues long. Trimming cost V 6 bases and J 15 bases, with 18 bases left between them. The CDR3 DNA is TGTGCCAGCAGACGGAATGACAGGTTGGCATATTTT. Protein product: CASRRNDRLAYF.

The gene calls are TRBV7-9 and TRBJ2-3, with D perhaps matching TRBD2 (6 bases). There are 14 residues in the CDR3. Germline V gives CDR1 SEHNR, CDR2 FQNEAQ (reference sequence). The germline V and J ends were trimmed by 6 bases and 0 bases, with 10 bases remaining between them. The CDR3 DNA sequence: TGTGCCAGCAGACCGGGACTGAGCACAGATACGCAGTATTTT. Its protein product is CASRPGLSTDTQYF.

For the CDR3, the DNA is TGCGCCAGCAGCTTGGCTCCACTAGCGGGAGAGCAGTACTTC. Translated, it gives CASSLAPLAGEQYF. The chain couples TRBV5-1 to TRBJ2-7; 10 nucleotides agree with TRBD2. The V and J ends lost 0 bases and 7 bases, in that order; junction bases with no gene match: 4. The germline V gene encodes CDR1 SGHRS and CDR2 YFSETQ. CDR3 length: 14 residues.

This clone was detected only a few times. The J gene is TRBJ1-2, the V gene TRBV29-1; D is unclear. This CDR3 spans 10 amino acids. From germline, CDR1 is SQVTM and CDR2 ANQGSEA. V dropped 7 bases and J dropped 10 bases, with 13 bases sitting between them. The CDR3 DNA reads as TGCAGCGAGGCGGTCGGGGTCTACACCTTC. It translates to CSEAVGVYTF.

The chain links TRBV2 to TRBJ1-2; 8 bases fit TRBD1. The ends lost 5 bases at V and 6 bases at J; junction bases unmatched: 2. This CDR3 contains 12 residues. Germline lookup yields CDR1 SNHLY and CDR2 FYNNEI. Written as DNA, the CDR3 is TGTGCCAGCAGTTCAGGGGGCAATGGCTACACCTTC. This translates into CASSSGGNGYTF.

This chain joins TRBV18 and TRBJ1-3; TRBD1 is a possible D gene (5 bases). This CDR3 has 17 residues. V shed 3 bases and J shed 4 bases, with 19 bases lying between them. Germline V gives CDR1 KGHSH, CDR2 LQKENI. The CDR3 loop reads CASSPPGSGGSGNTIYF. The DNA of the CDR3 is TGTGCCAGCTCACCTCCGGGCTCCGGGGGATCGGGAAACACCATATATTTT.

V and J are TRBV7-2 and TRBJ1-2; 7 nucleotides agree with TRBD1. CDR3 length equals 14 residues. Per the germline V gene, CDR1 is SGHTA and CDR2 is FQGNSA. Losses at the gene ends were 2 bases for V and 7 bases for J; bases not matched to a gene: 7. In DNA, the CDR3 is TGTGCCAGCAGCTTAAGGGGGCTAGGAAGTGGCTACACCTTC. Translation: CASSLRGLGSGYTF.

The CDR3 protein is CASTDRSRMNTEAFF. CDR3 in DNA: TGTGCCAGCACCGACCGATCCAGGATGAACACTGAAGCTTTCTTT. The chain has TRBV6-1 and TRBJ1-1, with D unresolved. V dropped 7 bases and J dropped 0 bases, with 15 bases sitting between them. Looked up from germline, CDR1 is MNHNS and CDR2 is SASEGT. The CDR3 is 15 amino acids.

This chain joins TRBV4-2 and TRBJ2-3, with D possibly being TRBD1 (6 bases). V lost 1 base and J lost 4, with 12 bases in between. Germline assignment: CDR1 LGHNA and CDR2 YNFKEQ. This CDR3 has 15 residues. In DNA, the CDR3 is TGTGCCAGCAGCCAAGTCAGGGGACGCTCAGATACGCAGTATTTT. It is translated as CASSQVRGRSDTQYF.

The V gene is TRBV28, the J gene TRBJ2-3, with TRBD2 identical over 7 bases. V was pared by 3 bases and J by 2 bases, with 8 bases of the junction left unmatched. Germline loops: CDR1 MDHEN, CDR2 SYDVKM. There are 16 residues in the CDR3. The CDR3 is CASSFSLGGYTDTQYF. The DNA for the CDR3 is TGTGCCAGCAGTTTCTCCCTCGGGGGGTACACAGATACGCAGTATTTT. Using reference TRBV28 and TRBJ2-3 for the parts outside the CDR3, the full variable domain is DVKVTQSSRYLVKRTGEKVFLECVQDMDHENMFWYRQDPGLGLRLIYFSYDVKMKEKGDIPEGYSVSREKKERFSLILESASTNQTSMYLCASSFSLGGYTDTQYFGPGTRLTVL.

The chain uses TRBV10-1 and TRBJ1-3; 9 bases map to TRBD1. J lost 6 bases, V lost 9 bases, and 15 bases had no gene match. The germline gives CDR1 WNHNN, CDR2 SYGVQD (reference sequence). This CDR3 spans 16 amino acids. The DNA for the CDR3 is TGCGCCAGATCTGGAATGGGACAGGGAACCGAAAACACCATATATTTT. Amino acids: CARSGMGQGTENTIYF.

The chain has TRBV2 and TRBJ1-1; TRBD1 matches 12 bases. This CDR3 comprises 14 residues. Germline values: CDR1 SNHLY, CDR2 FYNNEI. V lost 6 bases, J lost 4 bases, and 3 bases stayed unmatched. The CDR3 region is CASRGDRGPTEAFF. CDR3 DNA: TGTGCCAGCAGGGGGGACAGGGGGCCCACTGAAGCTTTCTTT.

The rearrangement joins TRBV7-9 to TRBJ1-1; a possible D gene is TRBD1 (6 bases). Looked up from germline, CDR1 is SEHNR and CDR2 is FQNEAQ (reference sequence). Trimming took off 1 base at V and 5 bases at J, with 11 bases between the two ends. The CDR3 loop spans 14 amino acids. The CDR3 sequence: CASSLEQGWTEAFF. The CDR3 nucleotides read TGTGCCAGCAGCTTAGAACAGGGTTGGACTGAAGCTTTCTTT.

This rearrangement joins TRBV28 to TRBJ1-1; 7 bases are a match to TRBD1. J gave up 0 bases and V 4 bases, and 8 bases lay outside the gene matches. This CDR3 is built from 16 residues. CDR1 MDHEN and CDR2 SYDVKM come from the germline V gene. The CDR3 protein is CASSSQGKGVNTEAFF. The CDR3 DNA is TGTGCCAGCAGTTCACAGGGGAAAGGTGTGAACACTGAAGCTTTCTTT.

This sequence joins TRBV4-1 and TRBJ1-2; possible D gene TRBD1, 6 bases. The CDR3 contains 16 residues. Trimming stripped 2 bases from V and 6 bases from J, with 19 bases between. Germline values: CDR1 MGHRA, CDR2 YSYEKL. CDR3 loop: CASSQPAGVNLHGYTF. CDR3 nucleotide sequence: TGCGCCAGCAGCCAACCGGCAGGGGTAAACCTTCATGGCTACACCTTC.

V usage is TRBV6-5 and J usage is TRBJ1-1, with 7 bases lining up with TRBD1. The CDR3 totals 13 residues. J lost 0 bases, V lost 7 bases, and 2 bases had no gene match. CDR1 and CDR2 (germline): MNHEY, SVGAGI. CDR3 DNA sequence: TGTGCCAGCAAGGGACAGATGAACACTGAAGCTTTCTTT. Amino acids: CASKGQMNTEAFF.

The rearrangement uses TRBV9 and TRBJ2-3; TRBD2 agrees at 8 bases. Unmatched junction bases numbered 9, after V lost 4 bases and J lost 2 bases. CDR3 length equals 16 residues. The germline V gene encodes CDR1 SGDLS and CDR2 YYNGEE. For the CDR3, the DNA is TGTGCCAGCAGCATACGGGGGGGCCCTAACACAGATACGCAGTATTTT. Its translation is CASSIRGGPNTDTQYF.

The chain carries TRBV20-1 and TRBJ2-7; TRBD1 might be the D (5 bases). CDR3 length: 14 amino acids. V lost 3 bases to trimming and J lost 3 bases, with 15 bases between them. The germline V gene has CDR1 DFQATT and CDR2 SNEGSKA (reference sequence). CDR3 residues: CSASIPKGFYEQYF. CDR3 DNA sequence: TGCAGTGCTAGTATCCCCAAGGGGTTCTACGAGCAGTACTTC.

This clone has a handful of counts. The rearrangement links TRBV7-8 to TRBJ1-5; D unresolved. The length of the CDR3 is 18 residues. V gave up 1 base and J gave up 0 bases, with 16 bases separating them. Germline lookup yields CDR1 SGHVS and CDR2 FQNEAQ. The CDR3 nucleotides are TGTGCCAGCAGCTTAGGGCTGGTAAGACTCGGTAGCAATCAGCCCCAGCATTTT. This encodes CASSLGLVRLGSNQPQHF.

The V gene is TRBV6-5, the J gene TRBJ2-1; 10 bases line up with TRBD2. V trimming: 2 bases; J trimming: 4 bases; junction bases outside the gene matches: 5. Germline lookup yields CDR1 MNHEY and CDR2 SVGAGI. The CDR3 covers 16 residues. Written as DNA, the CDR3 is TGTGCCAGCAGTTACCCCGGGACTAGCGCTTACAATGAGCAGTTCTTC. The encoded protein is CASSYPGTSAYNEQFF.